A single sample is the source of the 23 T cell receptor beta chains below, sequenced in a study of blood T cells in healthy people across ages. It was with a sample-barcoded 5' primer and a J-beta primer mix that a second PCR of about 7 to 12 cycles was run. TCRdb re-called the 5' RACE reads through MiXCR, storing one row per CDR3 protein. The table has roughly 2 million distinct CDR3 sequences, around 48% seen once. Sequenced sample: blood. The receptors here all came from a middle-aged woman in good health.

This clonotype was seen once. Since a much larger clone is just one base distant, this may be a read error. V and J are TRBV4-2 and TRBJ2-1, with 10 bases lining up with TRBD2. The DNA end lines up better with TRBJ2-7; the J call may be wrong. The CDR3 is 16 amino acids. Germline V CDR1 and CDR2: LGHNA, YNFKEQ. CDR3 protein: CASSPLASGGYNEQYF. The CDR3 DNA sequence: TGTGCCAGCAGTCCCCTTGCTAGCGGGGGCTACAATGAGCAGTACTTC.

CDR3 residues: CASSLVPESSYEQYF. The CDR3, as DNA: TGTGCCAGCAGCTTAGTTCCAGAGAGCTCCTACGAGCAGTACTTC. This chain joins TRBV7-2 and TRBJ2-7, with no clear D. The CDR3 contains 15 residues. V was pared by 1 base and J by 0 bases, with 10 bases between. Germline V gives CDR1 SGHTA, CDR2 FQGNSA.

This clonotype has only one observation. The J gene is TRBJ2-1, the V gene TRBV6-1; a possible D gene is TRBD1 (6 bases). This CDR3 comprises 15 residues. Germline lookup yields CDR1 MNHNS and CDR2 SASEGT. V lost 2 bases to trimming and J lost 10 bases, with 18 bases between them. CDR3 sequence (DNA): TGTGCCAGCAGTGAAAATCTCGGGACATCAGGGGAGCAGTTCTTC. Amino acids: CASSENLGTSGEQFF.

This clonotype was detected a few times. V gene TRBV28 combines with J gene TRBJ2-5; perhaps TRBD2 as D (7 bases). The germline V gene has CDR1 MDHEN and CDR2 SYDVKM. V lost 6 bases to trimming and J lost 1 base, with 15 bases between them. This CDR3 contains 15 residues. The chain's CDR3 is CASSTGRGLQETQYF. The CDR3 DNA reads TGTGCCAGCAGCACAGGGCGGGGGCTCCAAGAGACCCAGTACTTC.

This rearrangement joins TRBV6-5 to TRBJ2-2, with a tentative D call TRBD1 (6 bases). Germline loops: CDR1 MNHEY, CDR2 SVGAGI. The germline V and J ends were trimmed by 1 base and 4 bases, with 16 bases remaining between them. This CDR3 is built from 17 residues. This chain's CDR3 is CASSYFGGSRGTGELFF. In DNA, the CDR3 is TGTGCCAGCAGTTACTTTGGGGGCAGCCGGGGCACCGGGGAGCTGTTTTTT.

This clonotype has only one observation. The chain combines TRBV29-1 with TRBJ2-5, with 7 bases lining up with TRBD1. The J segment lost 11 bases and the V segment lost 1 base, leaving 7 bases of the junction unmatched. The germline gives CDR1 SQVTM, CDR2 ANQGSEA. The CDR3 spans 12 residues. CDR3 nucleotide sequence: TGCAGCGTTGAAGGGGACAGCTACAAGCAGTACTTC. Translating it yields CSVEGDSYKQYF.

This chain joins TRBV7-3 and TRBJ2-4, with TRBD1 matching 7 bases. Near its end, the DNA agrees better with TRBJ2-7, so the J call may be wrong. The V gene's germline CDR1 is SGHTA and CDR2 FQGTGA. CDR3 length equals 14 residues. The CDR3 spells CASSHGTVPYEQYF. In DNA, the CDR3 is TGTGCCAGCAGCCACGGGACAGTTCCCTACGAGCAGTACTTC.

This clonotype was seen a few times. The chain uses TRBV20-1 and TRBJ2-5; 9 positions match TRBD2. The CDR3 runs to 12 residues. CDR1 DFQATT and CDR2 SNEGSKA come from the germline V gene (reference sequence). The V and J ends lost 6 bases and 4 bases, in that order; junction bases with no gene match: 3. This CDR3 is CSAKTSGETQYF. The CDR3 coding sequence is TGCAGTGCCAAGACTAGCGGAGAGACCCAGTACTTC.

The V and J genes are TRBV6-2 or TRBV6-3 and TRBJ1-2; D ambiguous. The germline V gene has CDR1 MNHEY and CDR2 SVGEGT. The V gene lost 5 bases and the J gene lost 8 bases, with 12 bases spanning the gap. This CDR3 contains 12 residues. The CDR3 nucleotides read TGTGCCAGCAGTCAATGGGAAGGGGGCTACACCTTC. It specifies CASSQWEGGYTF.

The chain has TRBV29-1 and TRBJ2-5; the D gene is possibly TRBD1 (5 bases). The ends were cut back, 4 bases at V and 9 bases at J, with 15 bases in the middle. The CDR3 totals 12 residues. Germline V CDR1 and CDR2: SQVTM, ANQGSEA. This CDR3 is CSVVHLGDPQYF. CDR3 bases: TGCAGCGTTGTACACCTAGGGGATCCCCAGTACTTC.

This clonotype was counted only a few times. The chain has TRBV7-2 and TRBJ2-1; TRBD1 might be the D (5 bases). CDR3 length: 15 amino acids. V was trimmed by 6 bases and J by 0 bases, leaving 12 bases between them. CDR1 is SGHTA and CDR2 is FQGNSA in the germline V gene. The CDR3 DNA reads TGTGCCAGCAGGACCAGCAGGGTCTCCTACAATGAGCAGTTCTTC. Its protein product is CASRTSRVSYNEQFF.

V gene TRBV9 combines with J gene TRBJ1-4, with D perhaps matching TRBD1 (6 bases). CDR1 SGDLS and CDR2 YYNGEE come from the germline V gene. The length of the CDR3 is 14 residues. V was shortened by 3 bases and J by 4 bases, with 10 bases between the two germline ends. For the CDR3, the DNA is TGTGCCAGCAGCGAGCAGGGGAATAATGAAAAACTGTTTTTT. This gives the protein CASSEQGNNEKLFF.

This clonotype has a handful of counts. DNA of the CDR3: TGTGCCAGCAGTTACGGGCGGGGGCGGGATGAGCAGTTCTTC. Protein: CASSYGRGRDEQFF. The chain combines TRBV6-2 or TRBV6-3 with TRBJ2-1; TRBD2 is a possible D gene (7 bases). Germline V gene lookup returns CDR1 MNHEY and CDR2 SVGEGT. This CDR3 is built from 14 residues. V was pared by 2 bases and J by 8 bases, with 13 bases between.

This clonotype was counted between two and nine times. The genes are TRBV7-2 and TRBJ2-3; perhaps TRBD1 as D (5 bases). The CDR3 has 15 residues. Trimming left V 7 bases short and J 8 bases short, with 22 bases between. Germline values: CDR1 SGHTA, CDR2 FQGNSA. The CDR3 loop is CASTSRATERGTQYF. CDR3 sequence (DNA): TGTGCCAGCACCAGTAGAGCAACAGAAAGGGGTACGCAGTATTTT.

The V gene is TRBV5-1, the J gene TRBJ1-2; D unclear. This CDR3 has 15 residues. Trimming cost V 4 bases and J 2 bases, with 15 bases left between them. CDR1 and CDR2 (germline): SGHRS, YFSETQ. The CDR3 bases are TGCGCCAGCAGCAAGGACCAATACGGGAACTATGGCTACACCTTC. This translates into CASSKDQYGNYGYTF.

This clonotype was observed a handful of times. CDR3 in amino acids: CASASWTGLSYEQYF. The CDR3 DNA is TGTGCCAGCGCTTCCTGGACAGGGTTGAGCTACGAGCAGTACTTC. This chain uses TRBV28 with TRBJ2-7; the match to TRBD1 covers 8 bases. CDR1 and CDR2 (germline): MDHEN, SYDVKM. V gave up 8 bases and J gave up 3 bases; unmatched junction bases: 12. There are 15 residues in the CDR3.

This clonotype turned up a few times. The J gene is TRBJ2-5, the V gene TRBV12-3 or TRBV12-4, with D unclear. V was pared by 8 bases and J by 2 bases, with 18 bases between. This CDR3 is built from 15 residues. The CDR3 nucleotides read TGTGCCAGCGGTCAACGACTGAGATCACAAGAGACCCAGTACTTC. It is translated as CASGQRLRSQETQYF.

The chain joins TRBV18 to TRBJ2-1, with 7 nucleotides matching TRBD1. The CDR3 spans 13 residues. V shed 5 bases and J 13 bases; nucleotides not matched to a gene: 11. Germline lookup yields CDR1 KGHSH and CDR2 LQKENI. CDR3 in amino acids: CASSTTGMETQFF. As DNA, the CDR3 is TGTGCCAGCTCAACGACAGGGATGGAGACCCAGTTCTTC.

This chain connects TRBV7-8 to TRBJ2-1; TRBD1 aligns across 9 bases. Germline V CDR1 and CDR2: SGHVS, FQNEAQ. Unmatched junction bases numbered 7, after V lost 7 bases and J lost 6 bases. This CDR3 has 14 residues. The CDR3: CASTRTGVGNEQFF. The CDR3 DNA follows: TGTGCCAGCACCCGGACAGGGGTAGGCAATGAGCAGTTCTTC.

To note about this clonotype: Compared with germline, one end of the junction differs, possibly owing to a read error. CDR3 bases: TGTACCAGCAGCCAATCCCGACTAGCGGCCGTCACCGGGGAGCTGTTTTTT. It encodes CTSSQSRLAAVTGELFF. The chain has TRBV14 and TRBJ2-2; 9 bases agree with TRBD2. Germline V lookup: CDR1 SGHDN, CDR2 FVKESK. This CDR3 region has 17 residues. The full variable domain, completed using reference TRBV14 and TRBJ2-2, is EAGVTQFPSHSVIEKGQTVTLRCDPISGHDNLYWYRRVMGKEIKFLLHFVKESKQDESGMPNNRFLAERTGGTYSTLKVQPAELEDSGVYFCTSSQSRLAAVTGELFFGEGSRLTVL.

This clonotype was picked up a small number of times. CDR3 protein: CASSLLAALAKNIQYF. In DNA, the CDR3 is TGTGCCAGCAGTCTACTAGCGGCCCTAGCCAAAAACATTCAGTACTTC. The chain has TRBV2 and TRBJ2-4, with 8 bases lining up with TRBD2. The germline V gene has CDR1 SNHLY and CDR2 FYNNEI. The CDR3 covers 16 residues. Losses at the gene ends were 5 bases for V and 0 bases for J; bases not matched to a gene: 6.

The gene calls are TRBV27 and TRBJ2-1, with 9 bases aligning to TRBD2. V lost 0 bases, J lost 4 bases, and 10 bases stayed unmatched. CDR1 is MNHEY and CDR2 is SMNVEV in the germline V gene (reference sequence). The CDR3 runs 18 residues. The CDR3 here is CASSLSPGGGAVYNEQFF. CDR3 nucleotides: TGTGCCAGCAGTTTATCACCAGGCGGGGGGGCGGTGTACAATGAGCAGTTCTTC.

The chain has TRBV10-3 and TRBJ2-3; TRBD2 is a possible D gene (6 bases). V was cut by 2 bases and J by 4 bases, with 13 bases left in between. Per the germline V gene, CDR1 is ENHRY and CDR2 is SYGVKD. CDR3 size: 15 residues. The CDR3 DNA follows: TGTGCCATCAGTGAGCCGGGGGACTTCTCAGATACGCAGTATTTT. Translated, it gives CAISEPGDFSDTQYF.